Sequencing of this T cell receptor beta chain was carried out in a study of blood T cell repertoires in COVID-19. Study-wide context: Sites in the United States, Italy and Spain provided acute and convalescent COVID-19 samples.

J lost 5 bases, V lost 2 bases, and 4 bases had no gene match. This CDR3 has 14 residues. CDR1 is SGHRS, CDR2 YFSETQ, per germline. Clones were read by immunoSEQ multiplex PCR, and TCRdb kept only the in-frame ones, dropping some. The repertoire has over 250,000 clones, around 86% of them found once; the top ten carry approximately 12%. The material sequenced was peripheral blood. This TCR came from a human donor in a cohort sampled during active COVID-19. The V gene is TRBV5-1, the J gene TRBJ2-5, with TRBD2 matching over 9 bases. The CDR3 DNA reads as TGCGCCAGCAGCTTAGCGGGAGGTCGGGAGACCCAGTACTTC. It translates to CASSLAGGRETQYF.